The 22 T cell receptor beta chains in this list originate from one sample, sequenced in a study of human T cells and chemical hapten exposure. TCRdb analysed the RACE reads with MiXCR anew, one entry per CDR3 protein. The profile shows 250,000 or so distinct CDR3 sequences, 8.6% of them singletons. Time point: pre-sensitization, week 0. The treatment was: therapeutic diphenylcyclopropenone sensitization with weekly scalp DPC. The sample here was whole blood, taken in connection with sensitization to the hapten diphenylcyclopropenone (DPC). These receptors were taken from a woman aged 40 to 55 with alopecia areata. Some clones in this sample may be carry-over from other donors' samples.

The gene calls are TRBV25-1 and TRBJ2-1, with D perhaps given as TRBD1 or TRBD2 (5 bases each). The germline CDR1 and CDR2 sequences are MGHDK and SYGVNS. V was pared by 6 bases and J by 1 base, with 13 bases between. This CDR3 spans 15 amino acids. The CDR3 DNA reads TGTGCCAGCAGCAGGGTGGGGGTTTCCTACAATGAGCAGTTCTTC. Translating gives CASSRVGVSYNEQFF.

This clonotype appeared a few times. The gene calls are TRBV11-2 and TRBJ2-1, with 9 positions matching TRBD2. Germline V gene sequence: CDR1 SGHAT, CDR2 FQNNGV. This CDR3 is 16 amino acids long. V dropped 0 bases and J dropped 6; count of bases not matched to a gene: 6. CDR3 in DNA: TGTGCCAGCAGCTTAGAAGAACTAGCGGGCTTCAATGAGCAGTTCTTC. As protein: CASSLEELAGFNEQFF.

V gene TRBV4-3 combines with J gene TRBJ2-7; TRBD2 is a possible D gene (6 bases). This CDR3 spans 15 amino acids. V dropped 0 bases and J dropped 7 bases, with 16 bases sitting between them. Germline lookup yields CDR1 LGHNA and CDR2 YSLEER. In nucleotides, the CDR3 is TGCGCCAGCAGCCAAGAACCGGGGAGGCACGGGGAGCAGTACTTC. Protein product: CASSQEPGRHGEQYF.

This chain joins TRBV6-2 or TRBV6-3 and TRBJ1-1; 10 bases are shared with TRBD1. CDR1 and CDR2 from the germline V gene are MNHEY and SVGEGT. The CDR3 runs to 14 residues. Trimming at V came to 4 bases and at J to 6 bases, leaving 5 bases not matched to a gene. CDR3 nucleotides: TGTGCCAGCAGTTCCGTTGGACAGGGGGCTGAAGCTTTCTTT. Translated, it gives CASSSVGQGAEAFF.

V gene TRBV24-1 combines with J gene TRBJ2-1, with TRBD2 matching over 10 bases. Germline CDR1 reads KGHDR; CDR2 reads SFDVKD. V lost 7 bases, J lost 5 bases, and 7 bases stayed unmatched. This CDR3 is built from 15 residues. CDR3 sequence reads: CATSHLAGVHNEQFF. CDR3 nucleotide sequence: TGTGCCACCAGCCACCTAGCGGGGGTACACAATGAGCAGTTCTTC.

This clonotype was picked up a small number of times. The V and J genes are TRBV7-9 and TRBJ2-1, with a weak D call TRBD1 (6 bases). The CDR3 extends over 14 amino acids. V lost 3 bases, J lost 9 bases, and 15 bases lay in between. Looked up from germline, CDR1 is SEHNR and CDR2 is FQNEAQ (reference sequence). CDR3 in DNA: TGTGCCAGCAGCTTGGGACACCAGGTCACTGAGCAGTTCTTC. This gives the protein CASSLGHQVTEQFF.

In DNA, the CDR3 is TGTGCCAGCAGAAGGGGGGGTAGCGCAGGGGCGGATACGCAGTATTTT. Its protein is CASRRGGSAGADTQYF. The J gene is TRBJ2-3, the V gene TRBV6-2 or TRBV6-3; D might be TRBD2 (7 bases). Germline V gives CDR1 MNHEY, CDR2 SVGEGT. The CDR3 totals 16 residues. V was clipped by 6 bases and J by 6 bases, with 22 bases between them.

This clonotype occurred a few times. V is TRBV29-1 and J is TRBJ2-2, with unresolved D. This CDR3 region has 14 residues. Germline CDR1 and CDR2: SQVTM and ANQGSEA. Trimming took off 7 bases at V and 2 bases at J, with 14 bases between the two ends. The CDR3 sequence: CSATGATNTGELFF. CDR3 sequence (DNA): TGCAGCGCCACCGGTGCCACAAACACCGGGGAGCTGTTTTTT.

The rearrangement uses TRBV28 and TRBJ2-7; TRBD2 is a possible D gene (6 bases). The CDR3 totals 13 residues. The germline V gene has CDR1 MDHEN and CDR2 SYDVKM. V gave up 5 bases and J gave up 3 bases, with 11 bases separating them. The CDR3 nucleotides are TGTGCCAGCAGTACCGCCGGGGGCTACGAGCAGTACTTC. As protein: CASSTAGGYEQYF. Filled out from reference TRBV28 and TRBJ2-7, the complete variable domain reads DVKVTQSSRYLVKRTGEKVFLECVQDMDHENMFWYRQDPGLGLRLIYFSYDVKMKEKGDIPEGYSVSREKKERFSLILESASTNQTSMYLCASSTAGGYEQYFGPGTRLTVT.

This clonotype was seen repeatedly, ten times or more. The CDR3, as DNA: TGCAGCGTTGAGGGGGATTTGAACACTGAAGCTTTCTTT. It yields the protein CSVEGDLNTEAFF. The J gene is TRBJ1-1, the V gene TRBV29-1, with a possible D match to TRBD1 (5 bases). CDR1 SQVTM and CDR2 ANQGSEA come from the germline V gene. V was cut by 3 bases and J by 0 bases, with 8 bases left in between. This CDR3 has 13 amino acids. The entire variable domain, with the rest obtained from reference TRBV29-1 and TRBJ1-1, is as follows: SAVISQKPSRDICQRGTSLTIQCQVDSQVTMMFWYRQQPGQSLTLIATANQGSEATYESGFVIDKFPISRPNLTFSTLTVSNMSPEDSSIYLCSVEGDLNTEAFFGQGTRLTVV.

This clonotype was seen at least ten times. This chain uses TRBV28 with TRBJ2-7; perhaps TRBD2 as D (7 bases). Germline V gene data show CDR1 as MDHEN and CDR2 as SYDVKM. This CDR3 has 16 amino acids. The V and J ends lost 6 bases and 3 bases respectively, with 21 bases between them. The CDR3 nucleotides are TGTGCCAGCAGACGGACAGCCCTAGCGGCCCACTACGAGCAGTACTTC. This translates into CASRRTALAAHYEQYF.

This clonotype was seen at least ten times. The rearrangement links TRBV3-1 to TRBJ2-1, with 9 bases fitting TRBD2. Germline V gene lookup returns CDR1 LGHDT and CDR2 YNNKEL (reference sequence). Trimming removed 5 bases from V and 6 bases from J; junction bases left unmatched: 11. The CDR3 covers 16 residues. The DNA for the CDR3 is TGTGCCAGCAGCTCGGGACTAGCTCGGGGGTTCAATGAGCAGTTCTTC. Translated, it gives CASSSGLARGFNEQFF.

The J gene is TRBJ1-1, the V gene TRBV18; D unclear. The germline V gene encodes CDR1 KGHSH and CDR2 LQKENI. Between the trimmed V and J ends, which lost 1 base and 7 bases, there was a span of 7 bases. The CDR3 has 12 amino acids. The CDR3 is CASSPRENEAFF. CDR3 nucleotide sequence: TGTGCCAGCTCACCACGGGAAAATGAAGCTTTCTTT.

This clonotype was detected only a few times. CDR3 sequence: CASSTHQETQYF. The CDR3, as DNA: TGTGCCAGTAGTACCCACCAAGAGACCCAGTACTTC. This chain joins TRBV19 and TRBJ2-5, with no clear D. The CDR3 sequence is 12 residues long. Looked up from germline, CDR1 is LNHDA and CDR2 is SQIVND (reference sequence). Between the trimmed V and J ends, which lost 4 bases and 0 bases, there was a span of 3 bases.

The sample holds many counts of this clonotype. The chain is built from TRBV20-1 and TRBJ2-1; TRBD1 is a possible D gene (6 bases). The CDR3 contains 15 residues. The V and J ends lost 0 bases and 4 bases respectively, with 13 bases between them. Germline assignment: CDR1 DFQATT and CDR2 SNEGSKA (reference sequence). The CDR3 DNA is TGCAGTGCTAGAGATATAGGGGGAACTTACAATGAGCAGTTCTTC. It codes for CSARDIGGTYNEQFF.

This clonotype was detected only a few times. This chain uses TRBV24-1 with TRBJ2-1, with a tentative D call TRBD2 (5 bases). CDR1 KGHDR and CDR2 SFDVKD come from the germline V gene. CDR3 length: 16 residues. The V end lost 2 bases, the J end lost 6 bases, and 16 bases lay between the germline ends. This CDR3 is CATSDSALNGVNEQFF. DNA of the CDR3: TGTGCCACCAGTGATTCTGCCCTAAACGGGGTCAATGAGCAGTTCTTC.

The CDR3 coding sequence is TGTGCCAGCAGGCCAGCCACCGGGACAGGGGACACTGAAGCTTTCTTT. The encoded protein is CASRPATGTGDTEAFF. The V and J genes are TRBV6-5 and TRBJ1-1; 10 bases match TRBD1. From germline, CDR1 is MNHEY and CDR2 SVGAGI. Trimming at V came to 6 bases and at J to 3 bases, leaving 10 bases not matched to a gene. This CDR3 has 16 residues.

This clonotype was seen more than once but under ten times. The chain uses TRBV7-2 and TRBJ1-3, with a tentative D call TRBD1 (6 bases). The CDR3 is 14 amino acids. The V end lost 4 bases, the J end lost 0 bases, and 7 bases lay between the germline ends. The germline V gene has CDR1 SGHTA and CDR2 FQGNSA. This CDR3 is CASSSGASGNTIYF. CDR3 DNA sequence: TGTGCCAGCAGCTCAGGGGCCTCTGGAAACACCATATATTTT.

Ten or more counts support this clonotype. The V call is TRBV12-3 or TRBV12-4, the J call TRBJ2-2, with 7 bases identical to TRBD2. Losses at the gene ends were 5 bases for V and 9 bases for J; bases not matched to a gene: 6. CDR3 length: 13 amino acids. CDR3 loop: CASSLQRDRELFF. Here the CDR3 DNA reads TGTGCCAGCAGTCTCCAGCGGGACCGGGAGCTGTTTTTT.

The V and J genes are TRBV7-9 and TRBJ2-1; TRBD2 matches at 11 bases. V lost 3 bases, J lost 9 bases, and 10 bases stayed unmatched. CDR3 length equals 16 residues. The germline V gene has CDR1 SEHNR and CDR2 FQNEAQ (reference sequence). This CDR3 reads CASSFGLAGTTGEQFF. CDR3 sequence (DNA): TGTGCCAGCAGCTTTGGACTAGCGGGCACTACCGGTGAGCAGTTCTTC. The variable domain in full, completed from reference TRBV7-9 and TRBJ2-1, reads DTGVSQNPRHKITKRGQNVTFRCDPISEHNRLYWYRQTLGQGPEFLTYFQNEAQLEKSRLLSDRFSAERPKGSFSTLEIQRTEQGDSAMYLCASSFGLAGTTGEQFFGPGTRLTVL.

With respect to this clonotype: The final CDR3 position lacks the conserved phenylalanine or tryptophan, pointing to a likely read error. The rearrangement uses TRBV3-1 and TRBJ1-5, with D perhaps matching TRBD1 (5 bases). Germline V lookup: CDR1 LGHDT, CDR2 YNNKEL (reference sequence). The CDR3 loop spans 15 amino acids. Between the trimmed V and J ends, which lost 5 bases and 4 bases, there was a span of 15 bases. Here the CDR3 reads CASSYSTVTNQPQHL. CDR3 DNA: TGTGCCAGCAGCTACTCGACAGTGACAAATCAGCCCCAGCATCTT.

Only a few counts were recorded for this clonotype. The chain combines TRBV20-1 with TRBJ2-7; TRBD2 matches 8 bases. CDR3 size: 13 residues. The germline V gene encodes CDR1 DFQATT and CDR2 SNEGSKA (reference sequence). V was clipped by 6 bases and J by 2 bases; unmatched bases: 6. The CDR3 here is CSAPSGLTYEQYF. The CDR3 DNA is TGCAGTGCGCCTAGCGGGCTTACCTACGAGCAGTACTTC.